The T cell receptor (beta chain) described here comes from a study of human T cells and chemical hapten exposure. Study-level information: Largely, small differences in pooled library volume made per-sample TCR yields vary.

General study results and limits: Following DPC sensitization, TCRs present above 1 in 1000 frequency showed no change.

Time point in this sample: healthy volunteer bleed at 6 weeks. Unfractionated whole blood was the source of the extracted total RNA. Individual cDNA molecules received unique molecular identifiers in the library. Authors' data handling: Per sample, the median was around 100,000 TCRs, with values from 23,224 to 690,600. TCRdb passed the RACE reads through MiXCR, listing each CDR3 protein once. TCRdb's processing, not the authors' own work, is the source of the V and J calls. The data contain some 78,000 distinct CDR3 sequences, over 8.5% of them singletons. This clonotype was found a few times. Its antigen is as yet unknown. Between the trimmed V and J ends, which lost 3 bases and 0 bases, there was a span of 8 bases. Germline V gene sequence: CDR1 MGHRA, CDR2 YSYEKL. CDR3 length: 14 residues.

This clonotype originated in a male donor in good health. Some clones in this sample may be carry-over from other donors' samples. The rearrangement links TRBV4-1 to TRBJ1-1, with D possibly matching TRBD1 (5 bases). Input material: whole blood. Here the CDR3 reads CASSQGDLNTEAFF. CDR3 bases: TGCGCCAGCAGCCAGGGGGACCTGAACACTGAAGCTTTCTTT.